These T cell receptor beta chains were read from a single sample in a study of T cell responses to AZD1222 COVID-19 vaccine. Method: immunoSEQ multiplex PCR; TCRdb's copy keeps in-frame clones and lacks some. The top ten clones hold 4.5% to 5.5% of a sample with approximately 150,000 clones, nearly 90% of them seen once. Specimen: peripheral blood, collected 28 days after the second dose of the MenACWY control vaccine. Every receptor here comes from an adult who received the MenACWY meningococcal vaccine as a control. The CDR3 runs from the conserved cysteine through the conserved F or W. A D gene is named only where the DNA matches it firmly. Rows may omit the clone size; those that give it use once, few, many or a size class.

DNA,CDR3,J,size,V,D
TGTGCCAGCAGCTTAACCCGGGGAGACTATGGCTACACCTTC,CASSLTRGDYGYTF,TRBJ1-2,.,TRBV7-3,.
TGTGCCAGTCACAGGGAGGACACCGGGGAGCTGTTTTTT,CASHREDTGELFF,TRBJ2-2,.,TRBV28,.
TGTGCCAGCAGCTTGGCCAGACTAGCGGGAGAATTGAATGAGCAGTTCTTC,CASSLARLAGELNEQFF,TRBJ2-1,.,TRBV5-8,TRBD2
TGTGCCAGCAGCTTAGTGGGGGCAGGGCAAGAGACCCAGTACTTC,CASSLVGAGQETQYF,TRBJ2-5,once,TRBV7-9,.
TGCGCCAGCAGCTTGGGGATTTCCCCAACCGGGGAGCTGTTTTTT,CASSLGISPTGELFF,TRBJ2-2,.,TRBV5-1,.
TGTGCCAGCAGCCCGGGACAGGGGCGGCAGTACTTC,CASSPGQGRQYF,TRBJ2-7,.,TRBV7-2,TRBD1
TGTGCCAGCAGTGACTCCTTTAGCACAACGGGGCATGAGCAGTTCTTC,CASSDSFSTTGHEQFF,TRBJ2-1,.,TRBV6-4,.
TGCGCCAGCAGCTCCAGAGGGGCGGGGGGGAGTATAGATACGCAGTATTTT,CASSSRGAGGSIDTQYF,TRBJ2-3,few,TRBV4-1,TRBD2
TGTGCCAGCAGCCCCCAAGAGGGTCAGCCCCAGCATTTT,CASSPQEGQPQHF,TRBJ1-5,.,TRBV5-6,.
TGCAGCGTCCCACAGGGGGATGGCTACACCTTC,CSVPQGDGYTF,TRBJ1-2,few,TRBV29-1,TRBD1
TGTGCCATCCGGGACGCGGGCACAGATACGCAGTATTTT,CAIRDAGTDTQYF,TRBJ2-3,.,TRBV28,.
TGTGCCAGCAGTTCCCATGGCTACACCTTC,CASSSHGYTF,TRBJ1-2,once,TRBV28,.
TGTGCCAGTAGCCGGGACAGAAATTTGGAGACCCAGTACTTC,CASSRDRNLETQYF,TRBJ2-5,once,TRBV19,TRBD1
TGTGCCAGCAGTTTCAGGCCCAGAATCCAGCCCCAGCATTTT,CASSFRPRIQPQHF,TRBJ1-5,.,TRBV27,.
TGTGCCAGCAGCTTAGGGGGGAGCTCCTATAATTCACCCCTCCACTTT,CASSLGGSSYNSPLHF,TRBJ1-6,.,TRBV11-2,.
TGTGCCAGCTCATTACAGGGGCCTTACGAGCAGTACTTC,CASSLQGPYEQYF,TRBJ2-7,.,TRBV18,TRBD1
TGTGCCAGTCACGTGAACATGAACACTGAAGCTTTCTTT,CASHVNMNTEAFF,TRBJ1-1,.,TRBV27,.
TGTGCCAGCAGCTTGAGGGCGGCCATTTATACCACAGATACGCAGTATTTT,CASSLRAAIYTTDTQYF,TRBJ2-3,.,TRBV7-9,.
TGTGCCAGCAGGGGGACAGAGAACTATGGCTACACCTTC,CASRGTENYGYTF,TRBJ1-2,few,TRBV12-3/TRBV12-4,TRBD1
TGTGCCAGCAGCTTAGACCCGGGACTAGCGGGGCCGGGGACCCAGTACTTC,CASSLDPGLAGPGTQYF,TRBJ2-5,.,TRBV11-3,TRBD2
TGTGCCAGCAACCGCCCGGGACTTACTTCCGTCGCTTTCTTT,CASNRPGLTSVAFF,TRBJ1-1,few,TRBV6-5,.
TGTGCCAGCAGCCCAGACAGCTCTGGAAACACCATATATTTT,CASSPDSSGNTIYF,TRBJ1-3,.,TRBV6-6,.
TGTGCCAGCAGTTTCAGGGACAGCATTAATTCACCCCTCCACTTT,CASSFRDSINSPLHF,TRBJ1-6,.,TRBV28,TRBD1
TGTGCCAGCAGCTTAGGGAGACAGACCGGGGAGCTGTTTTTT,CASSLGRQTGELFF,TRBJ2-2,.,TRBV11-3,.
TGTGCCAGCAGCCAAGATCCGGGTCGGGATTGGGGTACGCAGTATTTT,CASSQDPGRDWGTQYF,TRBJ2-3,.,TRBV4-2,.
TGTGCCACCAGCGCCTCGAGGGGACGGACAGATACGCAGTATTTT,CATSASRGRTDTQYF,TRBJ2-3,once,TRBV15,.
TGTGCCAGCGGCGACTCAGGAGAAAAACTGTTTTTT,CASGDSGEKLFF,TRBJ1-4,.,TRBV28,.
TGTGCCATCAGTGGACAGGGGACTGGAAACACCATATATTTT,CAISGQGTGNTIYF,TRBJ1-3,.,TRBV10-3,TRBD1
TGTGCCAGTAGTATCGACAGGGATGCCGATTACTATGGCTACACCTTC,CASSIDRDADYYGYTF,TRBJ1-2,.,TRBV19,TRBD1
TGTGCCAGCAGGGAACAGGGGACCACGAACACCGGGGAGCTGTTTTTT,CASREQGTTNTGELFF,TRBJ2-2,.,TRBV7-8,TRBD1
TGTGCCAGTAGTCTCCGACAGCCGTCTGGCTACACCTTC,CASSLRQPSGYTF,TRBJ1-2,.,TRBV19,.
TGCGCCAGCAGCCCAGGGGACGGTCAGCCCCAGCATTTT,CASSPGDGQPQHF,TRBJ1-5,.,TRBV5-1,.
TGTGCCAGTAGTATCACAGGGGAGGATTCACCCCTCCACTTT,CASSITGEDSPLHF,TRBJ1-6,.,TRBV19,TRBD1
TGTGCCAGCAGCTTGAGCAAAGGGGCTTTTGGTACTGAAGCTTTCTTT,CASSLSKGAFGTEAFF,TRBJ1-1,.,TRBV5-5,.
TGTGCCAGCAGCTTGGCCCAAGGCACCGGGGAGCTGTTTTTT,CASSLAQGTGELFF,TRBJ2-2,.,TRBV5-6,.
TGTGCCAGCAGCTTCCCCGGACGGATTAGGGATTCACCCCTCCACTTT,CASSFPGRIRDSPLHF,TRBJ1-6,.,TRBV5-6,.
TGCGCCAGCCCCAGCGGGACTGGCTGTCCGAGGTGGTCCTACAATGAGCAGTTCTTC,CASPSGTGCPRWSYNEQFF,TRBJ2-1,.,TRBV10-1,TRBD2
TGTGCCAGCCTAAATGGCGGGGGCCGGAATTCACCCCTCCACTTT,CASLNGGGRNSPLHF,TRBJ1-6,.,TRBV6-5,.
TGTGCCAGCAGTTTTAAGGGTGGCTACACCTTC,CASSFKGGYTF,TRBJ1-2,.,TRBV28,.
TGCGCCAGCAGCCAAGATGGAGTTGGCTATGAAGCTTTCTTT,CASSQDGVGYEAFF,TRBJ1-1,.,TRBV4-3,.
TGTGCCAGCAGTTACTCGACTTGGGTTGGAGACGAGCAGTACTTC,CASSYSTWVGDEQYF,TRBJ2-7,.,TRBV6-2/TRBV6-3,.
TGTGCCAGCAGCTTGGCGGACAGGAGCTATGGCTACACCTTC,CASSLADRSYGYTF,TRBJ1-2,.,TRBV5-4,TRBD1
TGCAGCGTTGAAGAAACAGGGGGCTACGAGCAGTACTTC,CSVEETGGYEQYF,TRBJ2-7,.,TRBV29-1,TRBD1
TGTGCCAGCAGTTTAGGACAGGCTATGAACACTGAAGCTTTCTTT,CASSLGQAMNTEAFF,TRBJ1-1,.,TRBV27,TRBD1
TGTGCCAGCAGCAAAGGGAGGGGCCTAAACACTGAAGCTTTCTTT,CASSKGRGLNTEAFF,TRBJ1-1,.,TRBV21-1,.
TGTGCCAGCAGTTATGAAGGCGGGGGAGGCACTGAAGCTTTCTTT,CASSYEGGGGTEAFF,TRBJ1-1,.,TRBV6-5,.
TGTGCCAGCAGTGATGATTCCGAAAAACTGTTTTTT,CASSDDSEKLFF,TRBJ1-4,.,TRBV2,.
TGCGCCAGCAGCGTTGGATCCAAGCGGGGAGAGACCCAGTACTTC,CASSVGSKRGETQYF,TRBJ2-5,once,TRBV5-1,TRBD2
TGTGCCAGCAGTACTGCGGGAGTCGGGGAGACCCAGTACTTC,CASSTAGVGETQYF,TRBJ2-5,.,TRBV7-2,TRBD2
TGTGCCAGCAGCTTATCCCTAGCGGGAGCGATCAATGAGCAGTTCTTC,CASSLSLAGAINEQFF,TRBJ2-1,.,TRBV7-9,TRBD2
TGTGCCAGCAGCCAAGGGGTAGGGGACTTATCGCTTGGCTACACCTTC,CASSQGVGDLSLGYTF,TRBJ1-2,.,TRBV4-2,.
TGTGCCAGCAGCTCCTCAAGCTCGAACACTGAAGCTTTCTTT,CASSSSSSNTEAFF,TRBJ1-1,.,TRBV7-2,.
TGTGCCAGCAGTTCCAGGAGAACTAATGAAAAACTGTTTTTT,CASSSRRTNEKLFF,TRBJ1-4,.,TRBV6-5,.
TGTGCCAGCCACCGAGAGAGTAAGGCTTTCTTT,CASHRESKAFF,TRBJ1-1,.,TRBV19,.
TGTGCCAGCAGTCCGGACCATACTAGCCGCAAACCCTCTGGGGCCAACGTCCTGACTTTC,CASSPDHTSRKPSGANVLTF,TRBJ2-6,.,TRBV28,.
TGTGCCAGTATCGGCCGACCGGGACTAGCGGGAGGGCCTTCCCCTCGTGAGCAGTTCTTC,CASIGRPGLAGGPSPREQFF,TRBJ2-1,.,TRBV19,TRBD2
TGTGCCAGCAGTTTCAGGGACCTCACTGAAGCTTTCTTT,CASSFRDLTEAFF,TRBJ1-1,.,TRBV27,.
TGTGCCAGCATACGGACAGGGGGCTGGGATGGCTACACCTTC,CASIRTGGWDGYTF,TRBJ1-2,.,TRBV21-1,.
TGTGCCAGTAGTATAGGTAGACAGGCTCGAGGTGGTGCCGGGGAGCTGTTTTTT,CASSIGRQARGGAGELFF,TRBJ2-2,.,TRBV19,.
TGTGCCAGCAGTTTGATTTATAGCAATCAGCCCCAGCATTTT,CASSLIYSNQPQHF,TRBJ1-5,.,TRBV27,.